One and the same sample provided the 5 T cell receptor beta chains below, sequenced in a study of blood T cells in healthy people across ages. Primed by a sample-barcoded 5' primer and a J-beta primer mix, a second PCR proceeded for about 7 to 11 cycles. Via MiXCR, TCRdb re-called the 5' RACE reads, giving one row per CDR3 protein. The sample includes roughly 1.4 million distinct CDR3 sequences, 55% to 75% of them seen just once. Specimen: blood. All receptors come from a man younger than 30 in good health.

The rearrangement joins TRBV7-9 to TRBJ1-4; D remains ambiguous. The CDR3 is 17 residues long. Germline-derived CDR1 and CDR2 are SEHNR and FQNEAQ (reference sequence). V dropped 1 base and J dropped 4 bases, with 16 bases sitting between them. The CDR3 DNA reads TGTGCCAGCAGCTTAGGAATGCGGGTCGGAGGTAATGAAAAACTGTTTTTT. Its translation is CASSLGMRVGGNEKLFF.

The rearrangement joins TRBV27 to TRBJ2-7; D may match TRBD1 or TRBD2 (5 bases each). This CDR3 comprises 12 residues. Germline CDR1 is MNHEY and CDR2 is SMNVEV (reference sequence). V was trimmed by 8 bases and J by 2 bases, leaving 10 bases between them. CDR3 in amino acids: CASGTAPYEQYF. The CDR3 nucleotides read TGTGCCAGCGGGACCGCGCCCTACGAGCAGTACTTC.

The V and J genes are TRBV6-4 and TRBJ1-1; D might be TRBD1 (5 bases). V was trimmed by 1 base and J by 1 base, leaving 7 bases between them. Germline assignment: CDR1 MRHNA and CDR2 SNTAGT. This CDR3 spans 14 amino acids. The CDR3 nucleotides read TGTGCCAGCAGTGACTATGGGGGGAACACTGAAGCTTTCTTT. Translation gives CASSDYGGNTEAFF.

The CDR3 here is CASSRPSTRGWETQYF. The CDR3 region has the DNA TGTGCCAGCAGCCGACCCTCTACACGGGGGTGGGAGACCCAGTACTTC. V is TRBV5-5 and J is TRBJ2-7, with a tentative D call TRBD2 (6 bases). The last part of the DNA fits TRBJ2-5 better; the J call may be wrong. CDR1 SGHKS and CDR2 YYEKEE come from the germline V gene (reference sequence). The CDR3 runs 16 residues.

This clonotype occurred a few times. In DNA form, the CDR3 reads TGCGCCAGCAGCTTTCGAGGGGCTGGGGGCTACACCTTC. Its translation is CASSFRGAGGYTF. V gene TRBV5-1 combines with J gene TRBJ1-2; perhaps TRBD1 as D (5 bases). The CDR3 spans 13 residues. Per the germline V gene, CDR1 is SGHRS and CDR2 is YFSETQ. Trimming left V 2 bases short and J 8 bases short, with 13 bases between.